This record concerns one T cell receptor beta chain sequence. Its antigen is currently unknown. This CDR3 has 15 residues. Looked up from germline, CDR1 is LGHDT and CDR2 is YNNKEL (reference sequence). V dropped 0 bases and J dropped 7 bases, with 12 bases sitting between them. The entry originates in a study of early T cells in non-severe SARS-CoV-2 infection. Across the whole study: RNA in bulk from unsorted whole blood was sequenced, and chains were unpaired.

Overall study results and limits: VDJdb-based annotation leaned toward anti-spike CD8 responses and missed private and CD4 specificities.

Researchers attached unique molecular identifiers to individual cDNA molecules. TCRdb itself ran the 5' RACE reads through MiXCR, one entry per CDR3 protein. Among about 58,000 distinct CDR3 sequences listed, about 8.4% were seen once. The chain is built from TRBV3-1 and TRBJ2-2, with D perhaps matching TRBD2 (6 bases). The sequencing input was whole blood. This receptor was identified in an adult who was a healthcare worker with PCR-confirmed SARS-CoV-2 infection or an uninfected control (not recorded which). The CDR3 reads CASSQDLREVGELFF. CDR3 nucleotide sequence: TGTGCCAGCAGCCAAGATCTGCGGGAAGTCGGGGAGCTGTTTTTT.